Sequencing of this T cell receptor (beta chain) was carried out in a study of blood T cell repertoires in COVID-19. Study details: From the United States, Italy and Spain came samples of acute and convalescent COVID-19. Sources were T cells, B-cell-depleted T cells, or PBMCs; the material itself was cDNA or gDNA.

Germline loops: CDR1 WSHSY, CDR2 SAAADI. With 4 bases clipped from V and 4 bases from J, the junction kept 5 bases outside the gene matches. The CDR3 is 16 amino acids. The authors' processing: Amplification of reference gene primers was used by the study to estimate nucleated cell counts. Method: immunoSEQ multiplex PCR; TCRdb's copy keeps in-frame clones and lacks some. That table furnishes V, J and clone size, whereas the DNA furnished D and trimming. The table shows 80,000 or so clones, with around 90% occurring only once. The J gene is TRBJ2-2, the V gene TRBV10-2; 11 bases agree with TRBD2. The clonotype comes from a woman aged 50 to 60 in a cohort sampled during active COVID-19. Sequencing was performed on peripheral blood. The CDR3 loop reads CASSGGTSGFTGELFF. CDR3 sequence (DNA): TGCGCCAGCAGTGGGGGGACTAGCGGATTCACCGGGGAGCTGTTTTTT.